This TCR beta chain was sequenced in a study of cytomegalovirus exposure and HLA in healthy donors. Looking at the study overall: Previous work identified roughly 120 million unique TCR beta sequences from about 179 million T cells. Findings and caveats of the study: It has been reported that TCR beta sequences accurately predicted the HLA-A and HLA-B alleles of most subjects. In a later analysis, common viral pathogens appeared linked to several of the most significant clusters.

In this sample, this clone turned up a few times. The antigen remains undetermined. Likely unrecorded immune exposures existed in these nominally healthy donors. Primers included in the PCR were 60 Vbeta and 13 Jbeta primers. Generated by immunoSEQ multiplex PCR, the TCRdb table keeps only in-frame clones and is missing some. The table shows 100,000 to 150,000 clones, with 15% to 20% occurring only once. Sequenced input: PBMCs. The TCR originated in a female donor in good health and CMV-seropositive.

The CDR3 nucleotides are TGTGCCAGTATTCGGAGTACCTTAGGGACTTGGGACACCGGGGAGCTGTTTTTT. Translating gives CASIRSTLGTWDTGELFF. The chain recombines TRBV19 with TRBJ2-2, with D possibly TRBD2 on 6 matching bases. Trimming cost V 7 bases and J 3 bases, with 24 bases left between them. CDR3 size: 18 residues. Germline-derived CDR1 and CDR2 are LNHDA and SQIVND (reference sequence). The whole variable domain, filled in from reference TRBV19 and TRBJ2-2, reads DGGITQSPKYLFRKEGQNVTLSCEQNLNHDAMYWYRQDPGQGLRLIYYSQIVNDFQKGDIAEGYSVSREKKESFPLTVTSAQKNPTAFYLCASIRSTLGTWDTGELFFGEGSRLTVL.